This T cell receptor (beta chain) comes out of a study of cytomegalovirus exposure and HLA in healthy donors. Overall study results and limits: The analysis excluded some indistinguishable V segments, including TRBV6-2 and TRBV6-3.

The germline gives CDR1 LNHDA, CDR2 SQIVND (reference sequence). The germline V and J ends were trimmed by 3 bases and 5 bases, with 17 bases remaining between them. The CDR3 consists of 15 residues. Amplification used 60 Vbeta primers and 13 Jbeta primers. The repertoire was sequenced with immunoSEQ multiplex PCR; TCRdb's copy has only in-frame clones and lacks some. The sample includes roughly 260,000 clones, about 83% seen only once; the top ten take roughly 2%. Details on this clone: Its antigen is currently unknown.

The J gene is TRBJ2-7, the V gene TRBV19; D is uncertain. The sequence was obtained from a middle-aged woman in good health and CMV-seropositive. Material for sequencing was PBMCs. The CDR3 reads CASSIGTPYDNEQYF. CDR3 coding DNA: TGTGCCAGTAGTATTGGCACTCCGTACGACAACGAGCAGTACTTC. The full variable domain, rest sourced from reference TRBV19 and TRBJ2-7, is DGGITQSPKYLFRKEGQNVTLSCEQNLNHDAMYWYRQDPGQGLRLIYYSQIVNDFQKGDIAEGYSVSREKKESFPLTVTSAQKNPTAFYLCASSIGTPYDNEQYFGPGTRLTVT.